The 30 T cell receptor beta chains listed next were all sequenced from one sample in a study of beta chain features in type 1 diabetes (dated by TCRdb to the late 2010s). The research as a whole found: In all four CD4+ subsets, TCRB CDR3 length was moderately but significantly shorter in type 1 diabetes patients.

Libraries came from the immunoSEQ multiplex PCR assay. The entire amount of isolated RNA was reverse transcribed using the High Capacity cDNA Reverse Transcription Kit, so the sequenced TCRB transcripts were expressed ones. In TCRdb, the immuneACCESS table is reduced to in-frame sequences with V and J assigned. These tables do not hold every clone; where another copy was compared, an unresolved V gene accounts for under half, and the others remain unexplained. The table for this sample lists approximately 170,000 clones; approximately 8% of them were counted only once. Under 0.6% of the sample is in the top ten clones. Which antigens these TCRs recognize remains unknown. Sequenced material: central memory CD4+ T cells from blood. These receptor sequences come from a man younger than 35 with type 1 diabetes.

The CDR3 region has the DNA TGCGCCAGCAGCTTGGCCCAGGGGCTGGGGAATGAGCAGTTCTTC. Its protein product is CASSLAQGLGNEQFF. This sequence joins TRBV5-1 and TRBJ2-1; D is possibly TRBD1 (6 bases). V lost 0 bases and J 7 bases, leaving 14 bases between the germline ends. Per germline, CDR1 SGHRS and CDR2 YFSETQ. This CDR3 has 15 residues.

This clone turned up a few times. The chain links TRBV7-2 to TRBJ2-5, with 7 bases lining up with TRBD1. The trim removed 5 bases at V and 2 bases at J, leaving 11 bases unmatched. Germline-derived CDR1 and CDR2 are SGHTA and FQGNSA. The length of the CDR3 is 16 residues. The CDR3 coding sequence is TGTGCCAGCAGCAACCGACAGGGTGGGTTTCAAGAGACCCAGTACTTC. This encodes CASSNRQGGFQETQYF.

This clone has just a few counts. This sequence joins TRBV7-2 and TRBJ2-1; tentative D call: TRBD2 (5 bases). Trimming removed 3 bases at V and 8 bases at J, with 14 bases between. This CDR3 is built from 14 residues. Germline CDR1 is SGHTA and CDR2 is FQGNSA. The DNA for the CDR3 is TGTGCCAGCAGCTTGAACTTCGCAGCGGATGAGCAGTTCTTC. This codes for CASSLNFAADEQFF.

This clone was seen a handful of times. V usage is TRBV5-4 and J usage is TRBJ1-2; D is ambiguous. This CDR3 is 17 amino acids long. V shed 5 bases and J shed 1 base, with 21 bases lying between them. Germline values: CDR1 SGHNT, CDR2 YYREEE (reference sequence). CDR3 in amino acids: CASRTSLNTGYNYGYTF. In DNA form, the CDR3 reads TGTGCCAGCAGGACATCCCTTAATACGGGGTATAACTATGGCTACACCTTC.

The V call is TRBV7-9, the J call TRBJ1-1; 10 bases agree with TRBD1. The CDR3 has 14 amino acids. Unmatched junction bases numbered 7, after V lost 5 bases and J lost 7 bases. Germline assignment: CDR1 SEHNR and CDR2 FQNEAQ (reference sequence). The CDR3 is CASSRAGTGVEAFF. Here the CDR3 DNA reads TGTGCCAGCAGCCGAGCCGGGACAGGGGTTGAAGCTTTCTTT.

The chain uses TRBV6-6 and TRBJ2-7; no clear D. The CDR3 covers 15 residues. Trimming removed 4 bases at V and 3 bases at J, with 16 bases between. CDR1 MNHNY and CDR2 SVGAGI come from the germline V gene (reference sequence). The CDR3 spells CASSWHQLLRYEQYF. In nucleotides, the CDR3 is TGTGCCAGCAGTTGGCACCAGTTGTTACGCTACGAGCAGTACTTC.

The sample holds a few counts of this clone. The chain couples TRBV28 to TRBJ1-2, with 8 bases identical to TRBD1. The ends lost 7 bases at V and 1 base at J; junction bases unmatched: 11. Germline CDR1 is MDHEN and CDR2 is SYDVKM. This CDR3 comprises 16 residues. This chain's CDR3 is CASNAPGTGLNYGYTF. CDR3 DNA sequence: TGTGCCAGCAACGCACCCGGGACAGGACTTAACTATGGCTACACCTTC.

This clone was recorded a few times. The J gene is TRBJ1-2, the V gene TRBV7-9; no clear D gene. V gave up 1 base and J gave up 0 bases, with 6 bases separating them. The CDR3 runs 14 residues. Germline loops: CDR1 SEHNR, CDR2 FQNEAQ (reference sequence). This chain's CDR3 is CASSLGTANYGYTF. CDR3 nucleotides: TGTGCCAGCAGCTTAGGAACAGCTAACTATGGCTACACCTTC.

The V call is TRBV11-2, the J call TRBJ2-3; D might be TRBD2 (5 bases). Germline-derived CDR1 and CDR2 are SGHAT and FQNNGV. Trimming removed 5 bases from V and 5 bases from J, with 14 bases in between. CDR3 length: 14 amino acids. The CDR3 DNA reads as TGTGCCAGCAGCCGAGGGAGTTCTCAAGATACGCAGTATTTT. Translating gives CASSRGSSQDTQYF.

J is TRBJ2-6 and V is TRBV15; D perhaps matches TRBD2 (5 bases). The CDR3 runs 15 residues. Germline-derived CDR1 and CDR2 are LNHNV and YYDKDF (reference sequence). V was trimmed by 4 bases and J by 1 base, leaving 8 bases between them. The CDR3 spells CATSTGGSGANVLTF. The CDR3, as DNA: TGTGCCACCAGCACCGGCGGGTCTGGGGCCAACGTCCTGACTTTC.

The rearrangement links TRBV28 to TRBJ1-1, with 8 positions matching TRBD1. The CDR3 covers 14 residues. Germline V lookup: CDR1 MDHEN, CDR2 SYDVKM. The V and J ends lost 6 bases and 3 bases, in that order; junction bases with no gene match: 6. CDR3 loop: CASSDGQGHTEAFF. The CDR3 DNA sequence: TGTGCCAGCAGCGATGGACAGGGCCACACTGAAGCTTTCTTT.

This sequence joins TRBV11-2 and TRBJ2-5; possible D gene TRBD2, 6 bases. Germline V gene lookup returns CDR1 SGHAT and CDR2 FQNNGV. Trimming removed 0 bases from V and 5 bases from J, with 16 bases in between. The CDR3 loop spans 16 amino acids. The CDR3 DNA reads as TGTGCCAGCAGCTTAGACTGGACGGGGGAGGCGGAGACCCAGTACTTC. Translating gives CASSLDWTGEAETQYF.

This clone was observed a few times. The rearrangement uses TRBV2 and TRBJ1-1; 8 bases map to TRBD1. The germline V gene encodes CDR1 SNHLY and CDR2 FYNNEI. V gave up 8 bases and J gave up 7 bases; unmatched junction bases: 6. CDR3 length: 12 residues. The CDR3 region is CASRLQGDEAFF. CDR3 nucleotide sequence: TGTGCCAGCCGCCTACAGGGGGATGAAGCTTTCTTT.

This clone was recorded a few times. The rearrangement joins TRBV30 to TRBJ2-5; 8 nucleotides line up with TRBD2. Germline CDR1 is GTSNPN and CDR2 is SVGIG (reference sequence). The trim removed 2 bases at V and 8 bases at J, leaving 4 bases unmatched. CDR3 size: 12 residues. Here the CDR3 DNA reads TGTGCCTGGAGTTTAGCGGGATTAACCCAGTACTTC. Translating it yields CAWSLAGLTQYF.

The rearrangement joins TRBV28 to TRBJ1-2; a weak D match, TRBD1 (6 bases). This CDR3 comprises 13 residues. Trimming cost V 9 bases and J 2 bases, with 13 bases left between them. The germline gives CDR1 MDHEN, CDR2 SYDVKM. The CDR3 loop is CASENRVNYGYTF. CDR3 DNA: TGTGCCAGTGAAAACAGGGTGAACTATGGCTACACCTTC.

This clone was observed a handful of times. The chain carries TRBV7-9 and TRBJ2-7; no reliable D call. V gave up 0 bases and J gave up 9 bases, with 12 bases separating them. The CDR3 consists of 13 residues. The germline V gene encodes CDR1 SEHNR and CDR2 FQNEAQ (reference sequence). As DNA, the CDR3 is TGTGCCAGCAGCTTAGCTGCAAGTGAGCGGCAGTACTTC. Translated: CASSLAASERQYF.

There are a few counts of this clone. This chain links TRBV7-2 with TRBJ2-1; TRBD2 agrees at 11 bases. The length of the CDR3 is 16 residues. Germline V gene data show CDR1 as SGHTA and CDR2 as FQGNSA. With 3 bases clipped from V and 5 bases from J, the junction kept 6 bases outside the gene matches. Here the CDR3 reads CASSFTSGGYNNEQFF. DNA of the CDR3: TGTGCCAGCAGCTTCACTAGCGGGGGTTACAACAATGAGCAGTTCTTC. The full variable domain, in which reference TRBV7-2 and TRBJ2-1 provide the parts outside the CDR3, is GAGVSQSPSNKVTEKGKDVELRCDPISGHTALYWYRQSLGQGLEFLIYFQGNSAPDKSGLPSDRFSAERTGGSVSTLTIQRTQQEDSAVYLCASSFTSGGYNNEQFFGPGTRLTVL.

The chain employs TRBV2 and TRBJ1-2; 7 bases agree with TRBD1. J was trimmed by 6 bases and V by 3 bases; bases with no gene match: 4. The germline V gene encodes CDR1 SNHLY and CDR2 FYNNEI. CDR3 size: 13 residues. This chain's CDR3 is CASSEEGADGYTF. CDR3 DNA sequence: TGTGCCAGCAGTGAGGAGGGGGCCGATGGCTACACCTTC. Together with reference TRBV2 and TRBJ1-2, the CDR3 gives the full variable domain: EPEVTQTPSHQVTQMGQEVILRCVPISNHLYFYWYRQILGQKVEFLVSFYNNEISEKSEIFDDQFSVERPDGSNFTLKIRSTKLEDSAMYFCASSEEGADGYTFGSGTRLTVV.

This clone has more than one count but fewer than ten. J is TRBJ1-2 and V is TRBV5-4; 9 bases align to TRBD1. CDR1 and CDR2 (germline): SGHNT, YYREEE (reference sequence). This CDR3 region has 14 residues. J was trimmed by 8 bases and V by 0 bases; bases with no gene match: 5. This chain's CDR3 is CASSLEGQGGGYTF. In nucleotides, the CDR3 is TGTGCCAGCAGCTTGGAGGGACAGGGAGGAGGCTACACCTTC.

The CDR3 protein is CASSLRIQHYSPLHF. DNA of the CDR3: TGTGCCAGCAGTTTACGGATACAGCACTATTCACCCCTCCACTTT. The V call is TRBV28, the J call TRBJ1-6; no clear D. The CDR3 spans 15 residues. Trimming pared 2 bases from V and 8 bases from J, leaving 13 bases between. Germline lookup yields CDR1 MDHEN and CDR2 SYDVKM.

This chain links TRBV7-9 with TRBJ2-1, with 8 bases aligning to TRBD2. The CDR3 is 15 amino acids. Germline CDR1 is SEHNR and CDR2 is FQNEAQ (reference sequence). Germline trimming cut 5 bases from V and 3 bases from J; bases unmatched to any gene: 6. The CDR3 DNA reads as TGTGCCAGCAGCACAATAGCGGGGAACTACAATGAGCAGTTCTTC. Amino acids: CASSTIAGNYNEQFF.

This clone has at least ten counts. The chain combines TRBV29-1 with TRBJ2-1; D gene ambiguous. The germline V gene encodes CDR1 SQVTM and CDR2 ANQGSEA. The V gene lost 4 bases and the J gene lost 0 bases, with 7 bases spanning the gap. The CDR3 contains 13 residues. The DNA for the CDR3 is TGCAGCGTTGGGTCAGTCTCCTACAATGAGCAGTTCTTC. Its translation is CSVGSVSYNEQFF.

This clone was observed a few times. The rearrangement links TRBV28 to TRBJ2-5, with 7 positions matching TRBD2. The V gene end was trimmed by 6 bases and the J gene end by 3 bases; junction bases not matched to a gene: 4. Per germline, CDR1 MDHEN and CDR2 SYDVKM. This CDR3 is 13 amino acids long. CDR3 region: CASRPGGKETQYF. In DNA, the CDR3 is TGTGCCAGCAGACCCGGGGGGAAAGAGACCCAGTACTTC.

This clone was picked up a small number of times. Other DNA sequences within the sample encode an identical CDR3. The rearrangement joins TRBV30 to TRBJ1-5; perhaps TRBD1 as D (5 bases). CDR3 length: 14 amino acids. Trimming pared 0 bases from V and 6 bases from J, leaving 12 bases between. Germline lookup yields CDR1 GTSNPN and CDR2 SVGIG (reference sequence). The CDR3 loop is CAWSVRGGGQPQHF. In nucleotides, the CDR3 is TGTGCCTGGAGTGTACGGGGGGGAGGTCAGCCCCAGCATTTT. The whole variable domain, filled in from reference TRBV30 and TRBJ1-5, reads SQTIHQWPATLVQPVGSPLSLECTVEGTSNPNLYWYRQAAGRGLQLLFYSVGIGQISSEVPQNLSASRPQDRQFILSSKKLLLSDSGFYLCAWSVRGGGQPQHFGDGTRLSIL.

This sequence joins TRBV7-8 and TRBJ2-7, with TRBD1 matching over 8 bases. Unmatched junction bases numbered 6, after V lost 3 bases and J lost 2 bases. Germline V gene lookup returns CDR1 SGHVS and CDR2 FQNEAQ. The CDR3 extends over 15 amino acids. CDR3 region: CASSFGRQGTYEQYF. The CDR3 region has the DNA TGTGCCAGCAGCTTCGGGAGACAGGGGACCTACGAGCAGTACTTC. Full variable domain (missing parts from reference TRBV7-8 and TRBJ2-7): GAGVSQSPRYKVAKRGQDVALRCDPISGHVSLFWYQQALGQGPEFLTYFQNEAQLDKSGLPSDRFFAERPEGSVSTLKIQRTQQEDSAVYLCASSFGRQGTYEQYFGPGTRLTVT.

This clone turned up a few times. The chain carries TRBV10-3 and TRBJ1-1; 10 bases fit TRBD1. The junction had 6 bases not matched to a gene; V was cut back by 10 bases and J by 4 bases. The CDR3 is 13 residues long. Germline V CDR1 and CDR2: ENHRY, SYGVKD. The CDR3 protein is CANSGTGVTEAFF. The CDR3, as DNA: TGTGCCAACTCCGGGACAGGGGTCACTGAAGCTTTCTTT.

This clone showed up many times. The chain carries TRBV7-2 and TRBJ2-7; 7 nucleotides line up with TRBD2. The V gene end was trimmed by 0 bases and the J gene end by 7 bases; junction bases not matched to a gene: 9. The germline V gene encodes CDR1 SGHTA and CDR2 FQGNSA. This CDR3 has 15 amino acids. The CDR3 nucleotides are TGTGCCAGCAGCTTAGCGACGACTAGCCGGGGAGAGCAGTACTTC. It is translated as CASSLATTSRGEQYF. The full variable domain, its missing parts supplied by reference TRBV7-2 and TRBJ2-7, is GAGVSQSPSNKVTEKGKDVELRCDPISGHTALYWYRQSLGQGLEFLIYFQGNSAPDKSGLPSDRFSAERTGGSVSTLTIQRTQQEDSAVYLCASSLATTSRGEQYFGPGTRLTVT.

There are many counts of this clone. The chain combines TRBV19 with TRBJ2-3; TRBD2 is a possible D gene (6 bases). V shed 5 bases and J shed 1 base, with 13 bases lying between them. The CDR3 length is 15 residues. Germline values: CDR1 LNHDA, CDR2 SQIVND (reference sequence). CDR3: CASSHRSGRTDTQYF. As DNA, the CDR3 is TGTGCCAGTAGTCACCGAAGCGGGCGCACAGATACGCAGTATTTT.

This chain connects TRBV15 to TRBJ2-1; perhaps TRBD1 as D (6 bases). V lost 6 bases, J lost 1 base, and 10 bases lay in between. The CDR3 covers 14 residues. From germline, CDR1 is LNHNV and CDR2 YYDKDF (reference sequence). The CDR3 DNA reads as TGTGCCACCAGTCGGACAGTTTCCTACAATGAGCAGTTCTTC. Residues: CATSRTVSYNEQFF.

The CDR3 nucleotides read TGTGCCAGCAGCCGGCTAGCGGGGTCGTCAACAGATACGCAGTATTTT. This gives the protein CASSRLAGSSTDTQYF. The chain uses TRBV7-2 and TRBJ2-3; TRBD2 aligns across 9 bases. V lost 5 bases to trimming and J lost 3 bases; unmatched junction nucleotides: 9. The CDR3 covers 16 residues. Germline V CDR1 and CDR2: SGHTA, FQGNSA.